A single T cell receptor beta chain is shown here with its context. The data originate from a study of blood T cell repertoires in COVID-19. At the level of the study: PBMCs, B-cell-depleted T cells, or T cells were the source of the cDNA or gDNA that made up the material.

Original methodology: Amplification with reference gene primers provided the estimates of nucleated cell counts. Profiled with immunoSEQ multiplex PCR; TCRdb holds only in-frame clones, not every one. The V and J calls and clone size are taken from that table; D and trimming were inferred from the DNA. Found here are about 260,000 clones, about 87% of them singletons; the top ten hold less than 3%. For recovered donors of Cohort 3, there were two negative PCRs, clearance, or symptom resolution. This TCR was recovered from a woman between 45 and 65 years old who had recovered from COVID-19. The sequenced sample was PBMCs or T cells enriched from blood (not recorded which).

CDR3 in amino acids: CATSTGILNEQFF. The CDR3 nucleotides read TGTGCCACCTCAACCGGGATACTTAATGAGCAGTTCTTC. J is TRBJ2-1 and V is TRBV24-1; D may be TRBD2 (5 bases). Per germline, CDR1 KGHDR and CDR2 SFDVKD. This CDR3 has 13 residues. V lost 9 bases and J lost 7, with 15 bases in between.